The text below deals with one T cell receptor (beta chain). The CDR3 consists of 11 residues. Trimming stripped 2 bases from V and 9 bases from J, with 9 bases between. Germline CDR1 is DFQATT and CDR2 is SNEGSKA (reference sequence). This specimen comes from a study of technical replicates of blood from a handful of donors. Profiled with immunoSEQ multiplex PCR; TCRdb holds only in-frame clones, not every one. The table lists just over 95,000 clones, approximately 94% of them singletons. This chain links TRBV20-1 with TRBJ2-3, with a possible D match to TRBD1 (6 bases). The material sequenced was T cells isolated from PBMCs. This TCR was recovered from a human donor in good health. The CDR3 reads CSARTGRTQYF. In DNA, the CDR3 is TGCAGTGCTAGAACAGGGCGGACGCAGTATTTT.